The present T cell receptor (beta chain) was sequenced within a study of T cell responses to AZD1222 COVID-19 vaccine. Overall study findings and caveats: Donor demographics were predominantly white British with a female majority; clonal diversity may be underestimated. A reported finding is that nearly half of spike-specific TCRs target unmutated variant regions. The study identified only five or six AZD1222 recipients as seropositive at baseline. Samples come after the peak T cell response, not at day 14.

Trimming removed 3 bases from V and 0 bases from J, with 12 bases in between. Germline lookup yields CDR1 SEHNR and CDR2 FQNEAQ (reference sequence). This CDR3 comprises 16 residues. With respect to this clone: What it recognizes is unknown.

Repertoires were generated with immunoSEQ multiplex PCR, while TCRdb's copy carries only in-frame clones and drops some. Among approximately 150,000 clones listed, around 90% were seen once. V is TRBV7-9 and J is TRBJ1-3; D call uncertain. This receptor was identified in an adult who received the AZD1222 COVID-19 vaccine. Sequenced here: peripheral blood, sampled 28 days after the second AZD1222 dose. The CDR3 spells CASSFLSSLSGNTIYF. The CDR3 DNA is TGTGCCAGCAGCTTCCTGAGCTCCCTCTCTGGAAACACCATATATTTT.